The 16 T cell receptor beta chains in this list originate from one sample, sequenced in a study of CXCR3-negative and CXCR3-positive naive CD8 T cells. These TCRs' antigens remain unknown. All TRB cDNA libraries came from 5' RACE performed with UMI labels. TCRdb re-called the 5' RACE reads and gives one entry per CDR3 protein, without DNA. The listing records nearly 90,000 distinct CDR3 sequences. Points from the study as a whole: For CXCR3-positive naive cells, TRB CDR3s were more hydrophobic than those of CXCR3-negative naive cells.

Sample: naive CXCR3+ CD8+ T cells from blood. Subset denoted: CD45RO-CCR7+CD27+CD95- naive CD8+ T cells expressing CXCR3 (TNR3+). The receptors were gathered from a human donor in good health. Some clones in this sample may be carry-over from other donors' samples.

The chain couples TRBV4-2 to TRBJ2-7; TCRdb reports TRBD1, a call that lacks DNA to check it against. Per germline, CDR1 LGHNA and CDR2 YNFKEQ. The CDR3 runs 14 residues. This chain's CDR3 is CASSSGGLPYEQYF.

V usage is TRBV6-2 or TRBV6-3 and J usage is TRBJ2-1; TCRdb outputs TRBD2, but without DNA this stays unchecked. This CDR3 is 19 amino acids long. Germline values: CDR1 MNHEY, CDR2 SVGEGT. The CDR3 reads CASSYTRTGTSGVYNEQFF.

This chain uses TRBV29-1 with TRBJ2-5; without DNA, the TCRdb call of TRBD2 cannot be checked. The CDR3 extends over 15 amino acids. The germline gives CDR1 SQVTM, CDR2 ANQGSEA. The CDR3 loop is CSVDKLAGGRETQYF.

The genes are TRBV7-2 and TRBJ1-1; the TCRdb D gene call, TRBD1, has no DNA to confirm it. This CDR3 has 16 residues. CDR1 is SGHTA, CDR2 FQGNSA, per germline. CDR3 residues: CASSSLRGLRNTEAFF.

This rearrangement joins TRBV28 to TRBJ2-1; TCRdb designates TRBD2, a call that cannot be tested without DNA. The length of the CDR3 is 11 residues. CDR1 is MDHEN and CDR2 is SYDVKM in the germline V gene. The CDR3 protein is CASSPANEQFF.

The chain uses TRBV2 and TRBJ1-5; lacking DNA, the TRBD1 call made by TCRdb goes unchecked. The V gene's germline CDR1 is SNHLY and CDR2 FYNNEI. This CDR3 region has 15 residues. The chain's CDR3 is CASDSKGTGNQPQHF.

The chain links TRBV3-1 to TRBJ2-1; TCRdb calls TRBD1, which cannot be checked without DNA. The CDR3 has 12 residues. Germline V lookup: CDR1 LGHDT, CDR2 YNNKEL (reference sequence). CDR3 sequence reads: CASSQEGQGQFF.

The chain joins TRBV21-1 to TRBJ2-1; TCRdb names TRBD2, which stays unverified in the absence of DNA. TRBV21-1 is an annotated pseudogene. The CDR3 runs 13 residues. The CDR3 here is CASSPRSEREQFF.

This chain links TRBV20-1 with TRBJ2-7. CDR3 length: 14 residues. CDR1 is DFQATT and CDR2 is SNEGSKA in the germline V gene (reference sequence). CDR3 sequence: CSASPSFTPYEQYF.

This rearrangement joins TRBV28 to TRBJ2-1; the TCRdb call, TRBD2, lacks DNA for checking. The CDR3 has 14 amino acids. Germline V gene sequence: CDR1 MDHEN, CDR2 SYDVKM. CDR3 protein: CASQGVPSYNEQFF.

V gene TRBV7-9 combines with J gene TRBJ2-3; TCRdb names TRBD2, which stays unverified in the absence of DNA. The CDR3 has 20 residues. The germline CDR1 and CDR2 sequences are SEHNR and FQNEAQ (reference sequence). CDR3: CASSDYSGTSVGELPDTQYF.

V usage is TRBV25-1 and J usage is TRBJ1-1; TCRdb selects TRBD1, and the lack of DNA leaves this call unchecked. CDR3 length: 18 amino acids. Germline values: CDR1 MGHDK, CDR2 SYGVNS. This chain's CDR3 is CASSDIPSSRGMNTEAFF.

The chain uses TRBV5-4 and TRBJ1-4. The length of the CDR3 is 14 residues. The germline CDR1 and CDR2 sequences are SGHNT and YYREEE (reference sequence). CDR3 sequence reads: CASSLPGGREKLFF.

The chain employs TRBV6-5 and TRBJ2-1; TCRdb designates TRBD1, a call that cannot be tested without DNA. The CDR3 extends over 15 amino acids. CDR1 is MNHEY and CDR2 is SVGAGI in the germline V gene. CDR3 loop: CASSYDRDPYNEQFF.

V and J are TRBV27 and TRBJ2-5; TCRdb proposes TRBD1, but this gene call is untestable without DNA. The CDR3 has 13 residues. Per germline, CDR1 MNHEY and CDR2 SMNVEV (reference sequence). The CDR3 sequence is CASSLYPWMAQYF.

The CDR3 protein is CSARDRVGGYTF. The genes are TRBV20-1 and TRBJ1-2; TCRdb designates TRBD1, a call that cannot be tested without DNA. Germline-derived CDR1 and CDR2 are DFQATT and SNEGSKA (reference sequence). The CDR3 is made up of 12 amino acids.